In this sample, the clone carrying this T cell receptor beta chain turned up many times. Its antigen is undetermined. This record belongs to a study of Graves' ophthalmopathy and Graves' hyperthyroidism. The authors amplified TCR beta CDR3 regions, and they did so from RNA transcripts for repertoire sequencing. The workflow started with a first-round RT-PCR run with HTBI primers and then moved on to a second-round multiplex PCR. Via MiXCR, TCRdb re-called the multiplex PCR reads, giving one row per CDR3 protein. The sample lists over 450,000 distinct CDR3 sequences; around an eighth were seen once. Trimming removed 0 bases from V and 12 bases from J, with 14 bases in between. The V gene's germline CDR1 is SGHTA and CDR2 FQGNSA. The CDR3 consists of 13 residues. Patients were excluded if they had other autoimmune diseases or uncontrolled infections, and likewise if pregnancy or lactation applied. Study-wide findings and caveats: This model predicted ophthalmopathy progression (sensitivity roughly 64%, specificity roughly 72%). Clonotypes were expanded in thyroid at above 0.001 frequency, and most also appeared in blood. Sensitivity reached more than 85% and specificity roughly 81% for a 13-signature model separating ophthalmopathy from stable hyperthyroidism.

The gene calls are TRBV7-2 and TRBJ1-2; D call uncertain. This TCR came from a woman aged 25 to 39 with Graves' ophthalmopathy. What was sequenced was blood. The CDR3 nucleotides are TGTGCCAGCAGCTTAGCTGGGCCCAGTATGAACACCTTC. Translated: CASSLAGPSMNTF.